This T cell receptor (beta chain) was recovered during a study of identical twins. Findings and caveats of the study: Out-of-frame alpha sequences shared by twins showed excess low generation probability.

One entry per CDR3 protein results from TCRdb running MiXCR on the 5' RACE reads. Of about 890,000 distinct CDR3 sequences listed, approximately 13% are singletons. Turning to this clonotype: The antigen is unknown.

These data were also filed under a second study, of yellow fever vaccine responses in identical twins.

Sequenced sample: PBMCs. The receptor's source is a young woman in good health.

The CDR3 coding sequence is TGCGCCAGCAGCCAACTGACTAGCGGCTCCTACGAGCAGTACTTC. It yields the protein CASSQLTSGSYEQYF. The chain recombines TRBV4-1 with TRBJ2-7; TRBD2 aligns across 9 bases. CDR1 and CDR2 from the germline V gene are MGHRA and YSYEKL. The CDR3 covers 15 residues. V gave up 2 bases and J gave up 0 bases; unmatched junction bases: 2.